This T cell receptor (beta chain) was found in a study of blood T cell repertoires in COVID-19. Study summary: PBMCs, B-cell-depleted T cells, or T cells were the source of the cDNA or gDNA that made up the material.

As handled by the study authors: Amplification of reference gene primers provided the estimated nucleated cell counts. Sequencing used immunoSEQ multiplex PCR; TCRdb keeps in-frame clones, though not all of them. The V and J calls and clone size are taken from that table; D and trimming were inferred from the DNA. This table holds about 64,000 clones, around four fifths found once. This CDR3 is built from 15 residues. The germline V gene has CDR1 SNHLY and CDR2 FYNNEI. V was pared by 4 bases and J by 8 bases, with 10 bases of the junction left unmatched. The V call is TRBV2, the J call TRBJ2-1; 8 positions match TRBD2. The sample consisted of peripheral blood. This TCR was sampled from an elderly man with acute or convalescent COVID-19. CDR3 nucleotides: TGTGCCAGCAGTGCCAGCGGGAGCGGCGTCGATGAGCAGTTCTTC. Protein product: CASSASGSGVDEQFF.